The clone carrying this T cell receptor (beta chain) was seen many times. Naive CD8 sequencing libraries were generated from approximately 20,000 to 1,000,000 sorted cells, with 10%, 30% or 50% RNA as input. The data derive from a study of molecular identifiers for immune sequencing clone quantification. TCRdb itself ran the PCR reads through MiXCR, one entry per CDR3 protein. Of nearly 650,000 distinct CDR3 sequences in the sample, about 25% are singletons; the top ten hold approximately 0.75%. The V gene lost 4 bases and the J gene lost 4 bases, with 8 bases spanning the gap. Per germline, CDR1 DFQATT and CDR2 SNEGSKA (reference sequence). CDR3 length: 11 residues.

The chain combines TRBV20-1 with TRBJ2-7; D perhaps matches TRBD1 (6 bases). Sequenced material: naive CD8+ T cells from blood, with Jurkat cell RNA spiked in. As for subset: FACS-sorted CD8+CD4-CCR7+CD45RA+ naive T cells. This TCR came from a human donor in good health. Some libraries in this study had Jurkat cell RNA spiked in. This CDR3 is CSAIDRYEQYF. CDR3 nucleotides: TGCAGTGCTATCGACAGGTACGAGCAGTACTTC.